The present entry profiles one T cell receptor (beta chain) with its context. The sample holds many counts of this clonotype. Its antigen remains undetermined. The record has no base qualities; no much larger clone is one base away. The record originates from a study of low-dose radiotherapy and immunotherapy resistance in tumors (dated by TCRdb to the early 2020s). Context from the whole study: Patients in Cohort 1 were given 0.5 Gy per fraction every 2 weeks, and the prescribed total PTV dose was 6.5 Gy. In Cohort 2, 1 Gy per fraction was delivered every two weeks, for a total of 13 Gy over 26 weeks. Nivolumab was administered intravenously as a 240 mg flat dose every two weeks, and ipilimumab was administered intravenously at 1 mg/kg every six weeks. Every two weeks, patients got intravenous cyclophosphamide at 200 mg/m2, given one day ahead of each radiation and immunotherapy administration. Patients took aspirin 300 mg orally once daily for four cycles, starting on cycle 1 day 1. The trial did not randomize participants into treatment groups. The translational analysis covered eight patients: three from the first dose cohort and the first five from the second dose cohort.

TCRdb shows the sequencer as Illumina HiSeq 2500. Superscript III and a set of TRAV- and TRBV-specific primers were used to synthesize first-strand cDNA, so that both TCRalpha and TCRbeta chains were covered. TCRs were amplified with Phusion for approximately 20 PCR cycles using a constant-region primer together with the adapter attached to the V primers. The isolated mRNA was amplified using the MessageAmp II aRNA Amplification Kit, with in vitro transcription performed for 15 to 20 hours at 37 degrees C. mRNA for TCR sequencing was isolated with the Dynabeads mRNA DIRECT Purification Kit. Indexed Illumina adapters were added in a second approximately 26-cycle Phusion PCR, and the resulting products were purified with AMPure XP beads. The paper's data handling went like this. Using custom Perl scripts, TCR sequences that encoded the same protein were pooled, out-of-frame sequences were dropped, and the abundance of each clonotype was calculated. TCR sequences supported by only a single read were excluded from analysis. Among the metrics used to describe the repertoires were Shannon entropy, Gini index, clonality, richness, and the frequency of TCRs shared between repertoires. In-frame beta chains were kept once TCRdb had trimmed the public reads at Q25 with fastp and called clones with MiXCR. Rows are combined by CDR3 protein, so each entry shows the most common genes and DNA. The V and J calls come from TCRdb's annotation, not from the publication. This sample has 60,000 to 90,000 distinct CDR3 sequences in its table, and around 30% of those were observed once. The ten largest clones add up to approximately 10% of the sample.

The germline V gene (reference sequence) supplies CDR1 DFQATT and CDR2 SNEGSKA. Including cysteine and phenylalanine, the CDR3 has 15 amino acids. CDR3 DNA only is kept here, 45 bases in frame from base 1. At the junction V is shortened by 5 bases and J by 5 bases; bases outside the gene matches: 10. The sample's time point label is to be understood as: before trial treatment. Donors were enrolled in RACIN, a single-arm phase I dose-escalation trial in which nivolumab, ipilimumab, aspirin, low-dose cyclophosphamide and low-dose radiotherapy were combined. Eligible patients had advanced, TIL-negative solid tumors.

The V gene is TRBV20-1 and the J gene is TRBJ2-5; 11 bases in the middle match TRBD1. This sequence originates from a female donor with ovarian cancer. The sample in question was PBMCs, obtained before treatment. The DNA sequence follows: TGCAGTGCTTTAAACGGACAGGGGGCGGGGGAGACCCAGTACTTC. It is translated as CSALNGQGAGETQYF.